The next 5 T cell receptor beta chains were all read from a single sample in a study of cytomegalovirus exposure and HLA in healthy donors. The PCR made use of 60 Vbeta and 13 Jbeta primers. Data came from immunoSEQ multiplex PCR; TCRdb stores just in-frame clones and leaves some out. The sample lists 100,000 or so clones; 60% to 85% were seen once. Sequencing was carried out using PBMCs. All receptors derive from a woman aged 40 to 55 in good health and CMV-seropositive.

This chain joins TRBV11-2 and TRBJ2-7; 8 nucleotides line up with TRBD2. V gave up 0 bases and J gave up 7 bases; unmatched junction bases: 2. Germline-derived CDR1 and CDR2 are SGHAT and FQNNGV. The CDR3 has 13 residues. The CDR3 here is CASSLERGGEQYF. The CDR3 region has the DNA TGTGCCAGCAGCTTAGAACGGGGGGGAGAGCAGTACTTC.

This clone was counted a few times. The CDR3 bases are TGTGCCAGCAGTCCTCACAGGGGGCTCGGAAACACCATATATTTT. Protein sequence: CASSPHRGLGNTIYF. This chain uses TRBV27 with TRBJ1-3; 9 bases line up with TRBD1. Germline lookup yields CDR1 MNHEY and CDR2 SMNVEV (reference sequence). V trimming: 5 bases; J trimming: 4 bases; junction bases outside the gene matches: 6. The CDR3 totals 15 residues.

The genes are TRBV10-3 and TRBJ2-5; maybe TRBD1 (6 bases). The DNA end lines up better with TRBJ2-7; the J call may be wrong. This CDR3 is 15 amino acids long. Germline V gives CDR1 ENHRY, CDR2 SYGVKD. The CDR3 sequence is CAISESRQALNEQYF. Written as DNA, the CDR3 is TGTGCCATCAGTGAGTCGAGACAGGCTTTGAACGAGCAGTACTTC.

Concerning this clone: In the same sample, other DNA sequences code for this CDR3. The chain joins TRBV5-1 to TRBJ1-1; D gene uncertain. This CDR3 spans 13 amino acids. V lost 5 bases and J lost 1, with 9 bases in between. From germline, CDR1 is SGHRS and CDR2 YFSETQ. CDR3 loop: CASSGQSNTEAFF. DNA for the CDR3: TGCGCCAGCAGTGGGCAGTCGAACACTGAAGCTTTCTTT.

This clone was observed a handful of times. This rearrangement joins TRBV5-4 to TRBJ2-1; 8 nucleotides agree with TRBD1. The V gene end was trimmed by 2 bases and the J gene end by 9 bases; junction bases not matched to a gene: 13. CDR3 length equals 16 residues. Germline CDR1 and CDR2: SGHNT and YYREEE (reference sequence). The CDR3 nucleotides read TGTGCCAGCAGCTTCCCTTCGTCTGCAGGGGGCTCTGAGCAGTTCTTC. The encoded protein is CASSFPSSAGGSEQFF.